The sample holds a few counts of the clone carrying this TCR beta chain. Primers used in a second PCR of roughly 6 to 12 cycles were a sample-barcoded 5' primer and a J-beta primer mix. TCRdb passed the 5' RACE reads through MiXCR, listing each CDR3 protein once. The sample includes 1.5 million to 1.9 million distinct CDR3 sequences, about 45% of them seen just once. The source of the sample is a study of blood T cells in healthy people across ages. The sequence was collected from a woman aged 18-30 years in good health. Sample: blood.

The CDR3 here is CAISGPAGSSYNEQFF. CDR3 nucleotides: TGTGCCATCAGTGGCCCCGCGGGGAGCTCCTACAATGAGCAGTTCTTC. This chain joins TRBV10-3 and TRBJ2-1, with D possibly matching TRBD2 (6 bases). Germline V gene lookup returns CDR1 ENHRY and CDR2 SYGVKD. CDR3 size: 16 residues. Deletions cut 4 bases from V and 0 bases from J, with 13 bases between.